This T cell receptor beta chain was observed in a study of T cell responses to AZD1222 COVID-19 vaccine (TCRdb year 2021). With regard to the full study: A total of 230 to 250 trial participants underwent TCR sequencing, of whom some 210 received two doses of AZD1222 and about 25 received two doses of the MenACWY control vaccine. Enrollment into the trials was organized by age into subgroups of 18-55, 56-69 and 70-plus years, and those subgroups contained about 150, 27 and 61 TCR-sequenced participants, respectively. Study-level results and caveats: The vaccine-associated CD4 TCRs covered the entire spike protein, and the dominant responses fell in regions 160-218 and 743-854. In the small 56-69-year group, the increase in depth fell short of significance, most likely because of low power. A significant rise in spike-specific TCR breadth and depth was observed after two AZD1222 doses relative to day 0 and relative to MenACWY recipients. No day 14 peak-response samples were available, so repertoires were characterized only after the peak T cell response. Reportedly, almost half of the unique spike-specific TCRs recognized epitopes lying outside the regions that are mutated in the B.1.351 and B.1.1.7 variants. Most participants were white British and females outnumbered males, and the authors suggested that clonal diversity may have been underestimated. Conclusions about previously exposed vaccinees are limited, since just 5 to 7 AZD1222 recipients were seropositive for SARS-CoV-2 at baseline.

The CDR3 regions of human TCRbeta chains were subjected to immunosequencing. In the paper's pipeline: Repertoire TCRs were matched against a reference library of SARS-CoV-2-specific TCRs generated with the MIRA antigen-specificity platform. Breadth meant the fraction of unique TCRs that were SARS-CoV-2-associated, whereas depth meant the fraction of total T cells that were SARS-CoV-2-associated. Each spike-specific TCR was assigned to its reactive spike region and to a CD4 or CD8 class using the MIRA data. Log10-transformed breadth and depth values were compared by one-way ANOVA with Sidak's multiple comparisons tests. The table comes from immuneACCESS by way of TCRdb, which keeps in-frame sequences with V and J called. Part of the clones is missing from these tables; in studies checked, under half for an unresolved V gene and the rest for unknown reasons. V and J calls and clone size are copied from that table; D and trimming were computed from the DNA. This sample lists 130,000 or so clones; approximately 91% were detected once. The top ten clones comprise under 1.2% of the sample.

The CDR3 spans 16 residues, from the cysteine through the phenylalanine. The DNA shown is the 48-base CDR3, in frame from base 1. V has 4 bases trimmed and J has 3 bases trimmed; junction bases matching no gene number 7. Per the germline V gene (reference sequence), SGHNT is the CDR1 and YYREEE is the CDR2. Taken with the paper, the label for time point translates to: about 28 days (+/-7) after the second vaccine dose. Because spike-specific TCR depth and breadth did not differ between the two schedules, AZD1222 recipients who got a second dose at roughly 4 weeks were pooled with those who got a second dose at roughly 12 weeks. Vaccinee samples were obtained from the UK trials COV001 and COV002, which included a single-blind randomized controlled phase 2/3 trial of AZD1222 (ChAdOx1 nCoV-19) in healthy adults. Trial participant PBMC samples were collected at day 0 and day 28 after the second dose for TCRbeta chain sequencing.

As to this clone: Its antigen has not been determined. Nothing much larger sits one base from this clone, and base qualities are not available.

Recombination linked TRBV5-4 to TRBJ2-5; TRBD2 fits 12 bases in the junction. The sequence came from an adult who received the AZD1222 COVID-19 vaccine. The sequenced sample was peripheral blood, obtained 28 days after the second AZD1222 dose. The CDR3 region reads CASSPPRLAGEETQYF. The sequenced DNA: TGTGCCAGCAGCCCGCCTCGACTAGCGGGAGAAGAGACCCAGTACTTC. With all but the CDR3 taken from the reference TRBV5-4 and TRBJ2-5 genes, the full variable domain is: ETGVTQSPTHLIKTRGQQVTLRCSSQSGHNTVSWYQQALGQGPQFIFQYYREEENGRGNFPPRFSGLQFPNYSSELNVNALELDDSALYLCASSPPRLAGEETQYFGPGTRLLVL.